The present T cell receptor (beta chain) was sequenced within a study of blood T cell repertoires in COVID-19. Overall study context: T cells, B-cell-depleted T cells, or PBMCs provided the cDNA or gDNA that served as material.

A single count supports this clone. CDR3 size: 16 residues. The V end lost 0 bases, the J end lost 1 base, and 10 bases lay between the germline ends. CDR1 is KGHSH, CDR2 LQKENI, per germline. In the study's own analysis: Quantification of nucleated cells was approximated via reference gene primer amplification. Sequencing was performed with immunoSEQ multiplex PCR; in TCRdb, only in-frame clones are kept and a portion is missing. V and J calls and clone size follow that table, whereas D and trimming were derived from the DNA. The repertoire includes some 170,000 clones, roughly three quarters of them detected once, and about 9% sits in the top ten.

Specimen: peripheral blood. This clonotype was sampled from a woman in her forties or fifties with active or convalescent COVID-19. The V gene is TRBV18, the J gene TRBJ2-1; D is perhaps TRBD2 (5 bases). The CDR3 DNA follows: TGTGCCAGCTCACCACCCAACGGGAAATCCTACAATGAGCAGTTCTTC. Its translation is CASSPPNGKSYNEQFF. The variable domain in full, with the rest retrieved from reference TRBV18 and TRBJ2-1, is NAGVMQNPRHLVRRRGQEARLRCSPMKGHSHVYWYRQLPEEGLKFMVYLQKENIIDESGMPKERFSAEFPKEGPSILRIQQVVRGDSAAYFCASSPPNGKSYNEQFFGPGTRLTVL.